A single sample gave rise to the 30 T cell receptor beta chains below, sequenced in a study of T cell repertoires in cytomegalovirus infection. TCRdb passed the reads through MiXCR, listing each CDR3 protein once. The sample yields about 300,000 distinct CDR3 sequences, 9.6% seen once. The sample was PBMCs. These receptor sequences come from a human donor in good health (CMV status not recorded). Some clones in this sample may be carry-over from other donors' samples.

Note on this clonotype: This may arise from a read error, as a much more abundant clone is one base away. J is TRBJ2-2 and V is TRBV18; D possibly corresponds to TRBD1 (6 bases). The CDR3 is made up of 16 amino acids. The V gene's germline CDR1 is KGHSH and CDR2 LQKENI. This CDR3 reads CTSSPARQVNTGELFF. The CDR3 region has the DNA TGTACCAGCTCACCGGCGCGACAGGTGAACACCGGGGAGCTGTTTTTT.

This clonotype occurred a few times. J is TRBJ2-2 and V is TRBV20-1, with 10 bases identical to TRBD2. Germline lookup yields CDR1 DFQATT and CDR2 SNEGSKA (reference sequence). The CDR3 loop spans 17 amino acids. The V segment lost 0 bases and the J segment 3 bases; nucleotides outside the gene matches: 7. In nucleotides, the CDR3 is TGCAGTGCTAGAGATCTAAGCGGGGGGGCAGACACCGGGGAGCTGTTTTTT. It yields the protein CSARDLSGGADTGELFF.

The V gene is TRBV2, the J gene TRBJ1-1; D possibly corresponds to TRBD1 (5 bases). Per the germline V gene, CDR1 is SNHLY and CDR2 is FYNNEI. V dropped 4 bases and J dropped 3 bases, with 15 bases sitting between them. The CDR3 totals 15 residues. The CDR3 is CASSGQPPGHTEAFF. Here the CDR3 DNA reads TGTGCCAGCAGTGGACAGCCCCCAGGGCACACTGAAGCTTTCTTT.

There are many counts of this clonotype. V and J are TRBV25-1 and TRBJ1-5, with D possibly being TRBD1 (5 bases). This CDR3 has 15 amino acids. V lost 9 bases, J lost 0 bases, and 15 bases lay in between. Germline V gives CDR1 MGHDK, CDR2 SYGVNS. CDR3 amino acids: CASEDSGYSNQPQHF. CDR3 nucleotides: TGTGCCAGTGAAGACAGTGGGTATAGCAATCAGCCCCAGCATTTT. Using reference TRBV25-1 and TRBJ1-5 for the parts outside the CDR3, the full variable domain is EADIYQTPRYLVIGTGKKITLECSQTMGHDKMYWYQQDPGMELHLIHYSYGVNSTEKGDLSSESTVSRIRTEHFPLTLESARPSHTSQYLCASEDSGYSNQPQHFGDGTRLSIL.

This clonotype was seen at least ten times. The chain is built from TRBV7-8 and TRBJ1-6; no clear D. CDR1 is SGHVS, CDR2 FQNEAQ, per germline. This CDR3 has 14 residues. The V and J ends lost 4 bases and 7 bases respectively, with 11 bases between them. CDR3 in DNA: TGTGCCAGCAGCTCGGCCCTTGGCAATTCACCCCTCCACTTT. Translating it yields CASSSALGNSPLHF.

This clonotype was recorded at least ten times. The chain is built from TRBV14 and TRBJ1-2, with 7 bases lining up with TRBD1. The V segment lost 1 base and the J segment 5 bases; nucleotides outside the gene matches: 7. The CDR3 covers 15 residues. CDR1 and CDR2 from the germline V gene are SGHDN and FVKESK. The CDR3 protein is CASSQVGTEWYGYTF. The DNA of the CDR3 is TGTGCCAGCAGCCAAGTCGGGACAGAGTGGTATGGCTACACCTTC.

This clonotype was picked up many times. The chain recombines TRBV7-2 with TRBJ1-1; a weak D match, TRBD1 (5 bases). V lost 5 bases, J lost 2 bases, and 12 bases lay in between. This CDR3 contains 14 residues. Germline CDR1 SGHTA, CDR2 FQGNSA. The CDR3 reads CASSLKRGNTEAFF. In nucleotides, the CDR3 is TGTGCCAGCAGCCTGAAAAGGGGAAACACTGAAGCTTTCTTT.

This clonotype is medium-sized within its sample. A junction boundary mismatches the germline segment, possibly from a read error. CDR3 coding DNA: TGTGCCAGCAGCCTAGCCGGGACTAGCGGGGGCCAAGAGACCCAGTACTTC. Encoded protein: CASSLAGTSGGQETQYF. This chain joins TRBV7-2 and TRBJ2-5; the match to TRBD2 covers 14 bases. The CDR3 has 17 residues. Germline-derived CDR1 and CDR2 are SGHTA and FQGNSA.

The chain has TRBV25-1 and TRBJ2-3; D is undetermined. Germline assignment: CDR1 MGHDK and CDR2 SYGVNS. Trimming stripped 0 bases from V and 1 base from J, with 5 bases between. CDR3 length equals 14 residues. CDR3 sequence: CASSEYTGTDTQYF. In DNA form, the CDR3 reads TGTGCCAGCAGTGAATATACGGGCACAGATACGCAGTATTTT.

This clonotype was counted at least ten times. The chain couples TRBV12-3 or TRBV12-4 to TRBJ1-1; 12 positions match TRBD1. The CDR3 is made up of 16 amino acids. The junction had 6 bases not matched to a gene; V was cut back by 6 bases and J by 1 base. For the CDR3, the DNA is TGTGCCAGCAGCCCAGGGACAGGGGGCGAGAACACTGAAGCTTTCTTT. Encoded protein: CASSPGTGGENTEAFF.

This clonotype showed up many times. The DNA of the CDR3 is TGTGCCAGCAGTTTAGGCGGAAATGGGGAGACCCAGTACTTC. As protein: CASSLGGNGETQYF. The chain joins TRBV28 to TRBJ2-5, with unresolved D. CDR3 size: 14 residues. Germline V CDR1 and CDR2: MDHEN, SYDVKM. Trimming removed 2 bases at V and 5 bases at J, with 12 bases between.

This clonotype was found many times. The rearrangement uses TRBV5-6 and TRBJ2-1; 8 bases map to TRBD2. Germline CDR1 SGHDT, CDR2 YYEEEE. V shed 5 bases, J shed 15 bases, and the junction held 31 bases outside the gene matches. The length of the CDR3 is 19 residues. CDR3 loop: CASRWLQGAGNNGGASRFF. DNA for the CDR3: TGTGCCAGCAGGTGGTTGCAAGGGGCAGGGAACAACGGGGGGGCCTCCCGGTTCTTC.

This clonotype was counted ten times or more. This sequence joins TRBV5-6 and TRBJ2-1; 10 bases line up with TRBD2. V shed 4 bases and J 4 bases; nucleotides not matched to a gene: 8. The germline gives CDR1 SGHDT, CDR2 YYEEEE. The CDR3 extends over 16 amino acids. For the CDR3, the DNA is TGTGCCAGCAGCCTTCCTAGCGGGGGCCCTTACAATGAGCAGTTCTTC. Its translation: CASSLPSGGPYNEQFF.

This clonotype was detected many times. This rearrangement joins TRBV5-8 to TRBJ2-1, with TRBD2 identical over 7 bases. This CDR3 spans 15 amino acids. Germline CDR1 and CDR2: SGHTS and YDEGEE. The J segment lost 3 bases and the V segment lost 1 base, leaving 4 bases of the junction unmatched. CDR3 residues: CASSLMASGYNEQFF. The CDR3 DNA follows: TGTGCCAGCAGCTTGATGGCTAGCGGCTACAATGAGCAGTTCTTC.

This clonotype was seen repeatedly, ten times or more. The chain has TRBV6-2 or TRBV6-3 and TRBJ1-5, with 9 bases aligning to TRBD1. Germline V lookup: CDR1 MNHEY, CDR2 SVGEGT. V gave up 7 bases and J gave up 1 base; unmatched junction bases: 5. The CDR3 loop spans 15 amino acids. CDR3 in amino acids: CASTPGQGSNQPQHF. Written as DNA, the CDR3 is TGTGCCAGCACCCCGGGACAGGGAAGCAATCAGCCCCAGCATTTT.

This clonotype was recorded at least ten times. The chain uses TRBV27 and TRBJ2-7; maybe TRBD2 (5 bases). The CDR3 is 14 residues long. Germline V gives CDR1 MNHEY, CDR2 SMNVEV (reference sequence). Deletions cut 3 bases from V and 0 bases from J, with 9 bases between. CDR3 sequence (DNA): TGTGCCAGCAGTTTTTCGGGGAGCTCCTACGAGCAGTACTTC. It is translated as CASSFSGSSYEQYF.

This clonotype was found a few times. This rearrangement joins TRBV5-6 to TRBJ1-1, with a weak D call TRBD1 (5 bases). Per the germline V gene, CDR1 is SGHDT and CDR2 is YYEEEE. Trimming cost V 6 bases and J 0 bases, with 18 bases left between them. The CDR3 covers 16 residues. The CDR3 reads CASMRFGTGLNTEAFF. Here the CDR3 DNA reads TGTGCCAGCATGCGGTTTGGCACGGGGCTGAACACTGAAGCTTTCTTT.

This clonotype appeared many times. The CDR3 loop is CASSSLESIQETQYF. In DNA, the CDR3 is TGTGCCAGCAGTTCTCTGGAGTCTATACAAGAGACCCAGTACTTC. V and J are TRBV6-1 and TRBJ2-5; D is unclear. The CDR3 extends over 15 amino acids. The V end lost 5 bases, the J end lost 2 bases, and 15 bases lay between the germline ends. The germline CDR1 and CDR2 sequences are MNHNS and SASEGT.

The chain couples TRBV14 to TRBJ2-7; D unclear. Germline lookup yields CDR1 SGHDN and CDR2 FVKESK. The V gene lost 4 bases and the J gene lost 3 bases, with 4 bases spanning the gap. The CDR3 totals 11 residues. Here the CDR3 DNA reads TGTGCCAGCAGCCTGATCTACGAGCAGTACGTC. It is translated as CASSLIYEQYV.

The rearrangement links TRBV29-1 to TRBJ2-3; D unclear. CDR3 length equals 12 residues. Germline values: CDR1 SQVTM, CDR2 ANQGSEA. V was clipped by 0 bases and J by 6 bases, with 7 bases between them. The CDR3 nucleotides read TGCAGCGTTGAAGACGGAGCGGATACGCAGTATTTT. This sequence encodes CSVEDGADTQYF.

This clonotype occurred many times. The genes are TRBV7-8 and TRBJ1-1, with 7 nucleotides matching TRBD1. Germline values: CDR1 SGHVS, CDR2 FQNEAQ. The CDR3 has 13 amino acids. After removal of 5 bases from V and 5 bases from J, the junction contained 5 bases not matched to a gene. The DNA of the CDR3 is TGTGCCAGCAGCCCTACAGGGGTGACTGAAGCTTTCTTT. Translated: CASSPTGVTEAFF.

This clonotype has ten or more counts. The gene calls are TRBV7-2 and TRBJ1-1, with unresolved D. V dropped 1 base and J dropped 0 bases, with 6 bases sitting between them. The CDR3 spans 14 residues. Per the germline V gene, CDR1 is SGHTA and CDR2 is FQGNSA. The CDR3 DNA is TGTGCCAGCAGCTTAGACCGATTGAACACTGAAGCTTTCTTT. Translation gives CASSLDRLNTEAFF.

This clonotype was seen at least ten times. The chain employs TRBV28 and TRBJ1-3; D not certain. CDR1 is MDHEN and CDR2 is SYDVKM in the germline V gene. The V end was cut by 6 bases, the J end by 0 bases, with 12 bases between. CDR3 length: 15 residues. CDR3 sequence reads: CASSLRQSSGNTIYF. The DNA of the CDR3 is TGTGCCAGCAGCTTACGGCAGAGCTCTGGAAACACCATATATTTT.

This clonotype was counted at least ten times. This chain joins TRBV29-1 and TRBJ2-3, with D perhaps matching TRBD1 (5 bases). The V gene's germline CDR1 is SQVTM and CDR2 ANQGSEA. This CDR3 region has 12 residues. V dropped 6 bases and J dropped 1 base, with 8 bases sitting between them. Written as DNA, the CDR3 is TGCAGCGTGGAACAGGGCACAGATACGCAGTATTTT. Protein product: CSVEQGTDTQYF.

This clonotype has at least ten counts. V usage is TRBV6-2 or TRBV6-3 and J usage is TRBJ2-1; 7 bases are shared with TRBD1. The V gene end was trimmed by 6 bases and the J gene end by 4 bases; junction bases not matched to a gene: 6. Per germline, CDR1 MNHEY and CDR2 SVGEGT. This CDR3 comprises 14 residues. The CDR3 is CASRTRDRYNEQFF. The CDR3 nucleotides are TGTGCCAGCAGAACCCGGGACAGATACAATGAGCAGTTCTTC.

This clonotype was detected ten times or more. The chain recombines TRBV12-3 or TRBV12-4 with TRBJ1-1; D gene uncertain. CDR3 size: 13 residues. Trimming stripped 6 bases from V and 0 bases from J, with 8 bases between. CDR3: CASRPMLNTEAFF. The CDR3 DNA sequence: TGTGCCAGCAGACCGATGTTGAACACTGAAGCTTTCTTT.

This clonotype appeared many times. This chain links TRBV5-5 with TRBJ2-4; TRBD1 or TRBD2 may be the D gene (5 bases each). The CDR3 is 19 residues long. From germline, CDR1 is SGHKS and CDR2 YYEKEE (reference sequence). V was shortened by 3 bases and J by 0 bases, with 22 bases between the two germline ends. The CDR3 region has the DNA TGTGCCAGCAGCTCGCAAGGGACGGATCTAACCTTAGCCAAAAACATTCAGTACTTC. The encoded protein is CASSSQGTDLTLAKNIQYF.

This clonotype was observed at least ten times. The chain uses TRBV25-1 and TRBJ2-2; possibly TRBD1 or TRBD2 for D (5 bases each). The CDR3 has 14 amino acids. CDR1 and CDR2 from the germline V gene are MGHDK and SYGVNS. V was pared by 3 bases and J by 7 bases, with 12 bases between. The CDR3 DNA follows: TGTGCCAGCAGTGAGGGACGGACAAGCGGGGAGCTGTTTTTT. Protein sequence: CASSEGRTSGELFF.

This clonotype was observed many times. This rearrangement joins TRBV20-1 to TRBJ2-3; D not resolved. This CDR3 comprises 12 residues. Germline values: CDR1 DFQATT, CDR2 SNEGSKA (reference sequence). The CDR3 DNA reads TGCAGCCGAGGAAGTTTCTCAGATACGCAGTATTTT. Amino acid sequence: CSRGSFSDTQYF.

The sample holds many counts of this clonotype. The chain links TRBV7-2 to TRBJ2-2; D unclear. The ends were cut back, 1 base at V and 1 base at J, with 4 bases in the middle. The CDR3 runs 14 residues. CDR1 SGHTA and CDR2 FQGNSA come from the germline V gene. The CDR3 loop is CASSLEGNTGELFF. The CDR3 coding sequence is TGTGCCAGCAGCTTAGAAGGGAACACCGGGGAGCTGTTTTTT.